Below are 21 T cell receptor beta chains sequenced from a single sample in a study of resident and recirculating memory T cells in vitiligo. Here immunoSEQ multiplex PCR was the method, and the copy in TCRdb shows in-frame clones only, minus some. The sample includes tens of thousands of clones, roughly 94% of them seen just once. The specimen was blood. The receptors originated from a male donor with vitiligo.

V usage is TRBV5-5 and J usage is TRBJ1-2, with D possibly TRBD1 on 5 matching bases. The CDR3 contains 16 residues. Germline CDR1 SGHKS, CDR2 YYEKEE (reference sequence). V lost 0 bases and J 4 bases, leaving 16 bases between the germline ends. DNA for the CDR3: TGTGCCAGCAGCTTGGCCGCGGGGGAGCTCCTCTATGGCTACACCTTC. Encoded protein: CASSLAAGELLYGYTF.

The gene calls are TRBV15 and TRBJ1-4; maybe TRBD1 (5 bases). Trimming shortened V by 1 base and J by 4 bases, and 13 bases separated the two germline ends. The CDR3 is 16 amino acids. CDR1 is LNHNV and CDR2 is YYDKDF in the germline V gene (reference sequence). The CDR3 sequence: CATSRAGGSSNEKLFF. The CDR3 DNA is TGTGCCACCAGCAGAGCTGGGGGGTCCAGTAATGAAAAACTGTTTTTT.

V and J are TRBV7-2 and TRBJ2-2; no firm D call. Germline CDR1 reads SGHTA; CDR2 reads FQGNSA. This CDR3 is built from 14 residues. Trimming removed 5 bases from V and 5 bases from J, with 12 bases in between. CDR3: CASSRMGLTGELFF. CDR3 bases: TGTGCCAGCAGCCGGATGGGCCTAACCGGGGAGCTGTTTTTT.

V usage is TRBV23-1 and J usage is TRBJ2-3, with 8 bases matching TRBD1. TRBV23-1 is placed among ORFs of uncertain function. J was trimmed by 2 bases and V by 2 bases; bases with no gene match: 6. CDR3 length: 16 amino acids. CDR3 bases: TGCGCCAGCAGTCAACCGGACAGGGAGGACACAGATACGCAGTATTTT. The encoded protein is CASSQPDREDTDTQYF.

The CDR3 spells CASSLGQGPYNEQFF. As DNA, the CDR3 is TGTGCCAGCAGCTTGGGACAGGGACCCTACAATGAGCAGTTCTTC. The genes are TRBV7-2 and TRBJ2-1; TRBD1 matches at 9 bases. CDR3 length: 15 residues. V lost 3 bases to trimming and J lost 2 bases; unmatched junction nucleotides: 2. CDR1 is SGHTA, CDR2 FQGNSA, per germline.

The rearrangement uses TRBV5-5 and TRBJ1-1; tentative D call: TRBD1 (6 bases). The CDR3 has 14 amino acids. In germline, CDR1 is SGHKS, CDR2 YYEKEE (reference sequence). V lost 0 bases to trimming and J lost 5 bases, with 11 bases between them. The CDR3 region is CASSLVSQGTEAFF. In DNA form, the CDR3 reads TGTGCCAGCAGCTTGGTGAGCCAGGGGACTGAAGCTTTCTTT.

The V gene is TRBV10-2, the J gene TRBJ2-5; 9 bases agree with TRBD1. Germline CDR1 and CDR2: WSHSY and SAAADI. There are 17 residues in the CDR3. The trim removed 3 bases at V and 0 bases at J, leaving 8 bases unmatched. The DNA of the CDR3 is TGCGCCAGCAGTGAACCTACAGGGGGCCCCTACCAAGAGACCCAGTACTTC. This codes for CASSEPTGGPYQETQYF.

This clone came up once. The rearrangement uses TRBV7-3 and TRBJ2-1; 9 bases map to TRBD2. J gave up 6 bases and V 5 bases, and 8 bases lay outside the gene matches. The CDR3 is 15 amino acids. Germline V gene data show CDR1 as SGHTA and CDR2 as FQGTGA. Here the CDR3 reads CASSISGSGFNEQFF. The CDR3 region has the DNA TGTGCCAGCAGCATTAGCGGGAGTGGGTTCAATGAGCAGTTCTTC.

The CDR3 DNA reads TGCGCCTGCGGTAGGACAGGACCCGGTGGGACCCAGTACTTC. Its translation is CACGRTGPGGTQYF. The V and J genes are TRBV5-1 and TRBJ2-5; 7 bases agree with TRBD1. V trimming: 10 bases; J trimming: 7 bases; junction bases outside the gene matches: 16. CDR1 and CDR2 from the germline V gene are SGHRS and YFSETQ. This CDR3 is 14 amino acids long.

The CDR3 DNA sequence: TGTGCCAGCCGCCGCGGGACAGGGATACATGGCTACACCTTC. Translating it yields CASRRGTGIHGYTF. The genes are TRBV27 and TRBJ1-2; 9 positions agree with TRBD1. In germline, CDR1 is MNHEY, CDR2 SMNVEV (reference sequence). This CDR3 region has 14 residues. The trim removed 8 bases at V and 6 bases at J, leaving 10 bases unmatched.

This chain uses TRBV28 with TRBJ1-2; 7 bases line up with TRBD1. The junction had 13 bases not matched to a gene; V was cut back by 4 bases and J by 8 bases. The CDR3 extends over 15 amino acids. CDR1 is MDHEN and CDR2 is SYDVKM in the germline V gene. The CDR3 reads CASSSFRGTVPGYTF. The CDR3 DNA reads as TGTGCCAGCAGTTCTTTTCGCGGGACAGTTCCCGGCTACACCTTC.

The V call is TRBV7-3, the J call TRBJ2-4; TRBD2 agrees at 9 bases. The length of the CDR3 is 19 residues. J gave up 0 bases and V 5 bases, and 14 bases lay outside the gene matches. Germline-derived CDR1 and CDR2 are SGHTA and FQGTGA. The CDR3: CASSASGLAYVIAKNIQYF. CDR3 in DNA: TGTGCCAGCAGCGCCTCCGGACTAGCGTACGTAATAGCCAAAAACATTCAGTACTTC. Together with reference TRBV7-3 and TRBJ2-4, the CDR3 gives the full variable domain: GAGVSQTPSNKVTEKGKYVELRCDPISGHTALYWYRQSLGQGPEFLIYFQGTGAADDSGLPNDRFFAVRPEGSVSTLKIQRTERGDSAVYLCASSASGLAYVIAKNIQYFGAGTRLSVL.

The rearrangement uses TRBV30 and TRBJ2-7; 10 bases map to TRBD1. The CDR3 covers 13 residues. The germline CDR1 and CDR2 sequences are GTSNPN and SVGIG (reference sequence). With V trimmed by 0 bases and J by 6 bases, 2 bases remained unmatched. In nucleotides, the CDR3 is TGTGCCTGGAGTGTGGGACAGGGGCTCGAGCAGTACTTC. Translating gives CAWSVGQGLEQYF.

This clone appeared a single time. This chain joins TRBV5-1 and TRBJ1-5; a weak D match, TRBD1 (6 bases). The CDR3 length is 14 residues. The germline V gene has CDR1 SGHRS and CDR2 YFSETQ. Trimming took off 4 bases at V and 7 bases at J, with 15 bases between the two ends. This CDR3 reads CASSPTGLEQPQHF. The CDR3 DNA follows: TGCGCCAGCAGCCCTACAGGGCTGGAACAGCCCCAGCATTTT.

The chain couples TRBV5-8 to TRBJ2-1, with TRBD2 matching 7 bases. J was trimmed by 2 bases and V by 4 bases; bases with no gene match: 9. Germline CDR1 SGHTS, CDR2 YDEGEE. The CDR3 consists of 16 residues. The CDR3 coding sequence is TGTGCCAGCAGCCCATCTAGCGGAACTCCCTACAATGAGCAGTTCTTC. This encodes CASSPSSGTPYNEQFF.

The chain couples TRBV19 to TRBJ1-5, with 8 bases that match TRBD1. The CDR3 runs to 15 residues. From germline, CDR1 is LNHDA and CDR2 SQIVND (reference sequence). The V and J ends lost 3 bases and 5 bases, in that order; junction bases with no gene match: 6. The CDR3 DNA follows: TGTGCCAGTAGTATGGACAGGGAAGGCGATCAGCCCCAGCATTTT. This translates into CASSMDREGDQPQHF.

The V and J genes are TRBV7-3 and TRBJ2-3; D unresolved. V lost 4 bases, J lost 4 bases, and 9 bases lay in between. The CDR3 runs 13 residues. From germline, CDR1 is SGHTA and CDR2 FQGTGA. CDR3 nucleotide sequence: TGTGCCAGCAGCTCTTACATCTCAGATACGCAGTATTTT. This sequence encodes CASSSYISDTQYF.

The CDR3 protein is CASMTDRLRTETQYF. DNA for the CDR3: TGTGCCAGCATGACGGACAGGCTCCGTACGGAGACCCAGTACTTC. V usage is TRBV27 and J usage is TRBJ2-5; 7 positions agree with TRBD1. Germline V lookup: CDR1 MNHEY, CDR2 SMNVEV (reference sequence). V was pared by 7 bases and J by 5 bases, with 13 bases of the junction left unmatched. There are 15 residues in the CDR3.

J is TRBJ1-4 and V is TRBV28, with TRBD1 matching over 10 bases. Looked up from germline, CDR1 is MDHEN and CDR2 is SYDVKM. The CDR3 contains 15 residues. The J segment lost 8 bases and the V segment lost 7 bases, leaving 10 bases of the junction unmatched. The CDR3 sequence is CASNSDRGRLEKLFF. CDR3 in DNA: TGTGCCAGCAACTCGGACAGGGGGAGGTTGGAAAAACTGTTTTTT.

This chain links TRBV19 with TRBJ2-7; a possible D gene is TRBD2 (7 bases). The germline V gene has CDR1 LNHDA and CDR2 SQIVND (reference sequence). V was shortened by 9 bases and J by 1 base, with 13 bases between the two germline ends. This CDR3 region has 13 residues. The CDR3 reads CARYGGPSYEQYF. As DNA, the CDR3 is TGTGCCAGGTACGGGGGGCCTTCCTACGAGCAGTACTTC.

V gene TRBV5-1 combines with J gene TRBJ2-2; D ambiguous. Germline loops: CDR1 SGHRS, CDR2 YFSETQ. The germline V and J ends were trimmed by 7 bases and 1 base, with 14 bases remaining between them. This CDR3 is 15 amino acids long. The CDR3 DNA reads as TGCGCCAGCCGAGACACGGTCCTGAACACCGGGGAGCTGTTTTTT. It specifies CASRDTVLNTGELFF. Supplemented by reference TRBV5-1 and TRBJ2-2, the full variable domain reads KAGVTQTPRYLIKTRGQQVTLSCSPISGHRSVSWYQQTPGQGLQFLFEYFSETQRNKGNFPGRFSGRQFSNSRSEMNVSTLELGDSALYLCASRDTVLNTGELFFGEGSRLTVL.